Listed below are T cell receptor beta chains from one sample, sequenced in a study of persistence of HIV-infected CD4 T cells. For these receptors, no antigen is known. Assay used: immunoSEQ multiplex PCR; TCRdb lists only in-frame clones, some missing. The table has roughly 41,000 clones, 87% seen once. Sample: CD4+ T cells sorted from PBMCs after roughly 18-hour stimulation, taken from a patient who received antiretroviral therapy. The receptor set was obtained from an adult man with HIV who was CMV-seropositive. CDR3s include the opening cysteine and the closing phenylalanine or tryptophan. A D gene is named only where the DNA matches it firmly. Only some rows state a clone size, as once, few, many or a class for expanded clones.

>-|TRBJ2-3|-|TRBV14
TGTGCCAGCAGCCAGGGGGCTACGCAGTATTTT
CASSQGATQYF
>-|TRBJ1-4|TRBD1|TRBV6-5
TGTGCCAGCAGGCTAAGACAGGGTTTGTATGAAAAACTGTTTTTT
CASRLRQGLYEKLFF
>-|TRBJ2-2|-|TRBV14
TGTGCCAGCAGTCACGGATATTGGGGGAATGTTCTTAACACCGGGGAGCTGTTTTTT
CASSHGYWGNVLNTGELFF
>-|TRBJ1-5|TRBD1|TRBV7-2
TGTGCCAGCAGCTTTGTCGGGACAGCAGATCAGCCCCAGCATTTT
CASSFVGTADQPQHF
>-|TRBJ1-6|-|TRBV10-3
TGTGCCATCAGTGATCTAATGGGAATGGGAAATTCACCCCTCCACTTT
CAISDLMGMGNSPLHF
>-|TRBJ2-7|TRBD2|TRBV3-1/TRBV3-2
TGTGCCAGCAGTCCGGGGGGTCGGGTCCACGAGCAGTACTTC
CASSPGGRVHEQYF
>-|TRBJ2-1|-|TRBV24-1
TGTGCCACCAGTGATTTTGGGAGGAATGAGCAGTTCTTC
CATSDFGRNEQFF
>-|TRBJ1-1|TRBD1|TRBV5-1
TGCGCCAGCAGCTTGGGAGGGGACAGAATGAACACTGAAGCTTTCTTT
CASSLGGDRMNTEAFF
>-|TRBJ1-3|-|TRBV7-8
TGTGCCAGCAGTGGTGGGACCACGGCCGGAAACACCATATATTTT
CASSGGTTAGNTIYF
>-|TRBJ1-4|TRBD1|TRBV5-6
TGTGCCAGCAGCCCGAGGACAGGGGGAAGCGGATTGTTTTTT
CASSPRTGGSGLFF
>-|TRBJ1-2|-|TRBV18
TGTGCCAGCTCACCAGCAGACTATGGCTACACCTTC
CASSPADYGYTF
>-|TRBJ1-1|-|TRBV19
TGTGCCAGTGGGCCAGTTACTTCCATGAACACTGAAGCTTTCTTT
CASGPVTSMNTEAFF
>-|TRBJ2-2|TRBD2|TRBV24-1
TGTGCCACCAGTGACGGACTAGCGGGGGGGCGGACCGGGGAGCTGTTTTTT
CATSDGLAGGRTGELFF
>-|TRBJ2-4|-|TRBV4-2
TGTGCCAGCAGAGGGGAGGGGGTAAAAAACATTCAGTACTTC
CASRGEGVKNIQYF
>-|TRBJ2-5|-|TRBV4-1
TGCGCCAGCAGCCCCGAGGGGGGAGGAGAGACCCAGTACTTC
CASSPEGGGETQYF
>-|TRBJ1-1|-|TRBV3-1/TRBV3-2
TGTGCCAGCAGCCAAGTAAGGGGGGAAGCTTTCTTT
CASSQVRGEAFF
>-|TRBJ1-4|-|TRBV5-4
TGTGCCAGCAGCTTATACACAGGCACTCGTAATGAAAAACTGTTTTTT
CASSLYTGTRNEKLFF
>-|TRBJ1-1|-|TRBV6-5
TGTGCCAGCACCGTAACACCGCAAAACACTGAAGCTTTCTTT
CASTVTPQNTEAFF
>-|TRBJ2-6|-|TRBV5-1
TGCGCCAGCAGCTCCGGGGGAGGAGCTGGGGCCAACGTCCTGACTTTC
CASSSGGGAGANVLTF
>once|TRBJ2-3|TRBD2|TRBV25-1
TGTGCCAGCAGTGAGACTAGCGGGGTGACAGATACGCAGTATTTT
CASSETSGVTDTQYF
>-|TRBJ1-3|-|TRBV2
TGTGCCAGCGGTGTCTTTCAAGCAAACACCATATATTTT
CASGVFQANTIYF
>-|TRBJ1-1|-|TRBV19
TGTGCCAGTAGTATAGATCGAACCACTGAAGCTTTCTTT
CASSIDRTTEAFF
>-|TRBJ2-7|-|TRBV5-8
TGTGCCAGCAGCTTGTGGCAGACACACGAGCAGTACTTC
CASSLWQTHEQYF
>-|TRBJ1-1|-|TRBV12-3/TRBV12-4
TGTGCCAGCAGTTTAGGAAGCACTGAAGCTTTCTTT
CASSLGSTEAFF
>once|TRBJ1-4|-|TRBV7-9
TGTGCCAGCAGCCCGAGACAGAGCAATGAAAAACTGTTTTTT
CASSPRQSNEKLFF
>-|TRBJ2-3|TRBD2|TRBV19
TGTGCCAGCAAATCGGGACTAGCGGGGACAGATACGCAGTATTTT
CASKSGLAGTDTQYF
>-|TRBJ1-5|TRBD1|TRBV6-6
TGTGCCAGCAGTCCCCTGGACAGGGCCCATAGCAATCAGCCCCAGCATTTT
CASSPLDRAHSNQPQHF
>-|TRBJ1-4|-|TRBV7-6
TGTGCCAGCAGTCCTGGACACCTTGAGAGGGAAAAACTGTTTTTT
CASSPGHLEREKLFF
>-|TRBJ1-4|-|TRBV6-1
TGTGCCAGCAGTGAAATGAGTGCAACTAATGAAAAACTGTTTTTT
CASSEMSATNEKLFF
>-|TRBJ2-2|TRBD2|TRBV19
TGTGCCAGTAAACTAGCGGGAGGGGGAACCGGGGAGCTGTTTTTT
CASKLAGGGTGELFF
>-|TRBJ2-3|TRBD2|TRBV7-6
TGTGCCAGCAGCTTCGCCGGGCGGGGGGCAGATACGCAGTATTTT
CASSFAGRGADTQYF
>-|TRBJ1-5|-|TRBV7-9
TGTGCCAGCAGCCCTACCCGGCCGGATGGCAATCAGCCCCAGCATTTT
CASSPTRPDGNQPQHF
>-|TRBJ1-1|TRBD1|TRBV6-5
TGTGCCAGCACCCAGGGGGACAGTTACACTGAAGCTTTCTTT
CASTQGDSYTEAFF
>-|TRBJ1-2|-|TRBV15
TGTGCCACCAGCAGAGTATCAGGGGATGGCTACACCTTC
CATSRVSGDGYTF
>-|TRBJ2-7|-|TRBV9
TGTGCCAGCAGCGTTAGCCACGGGATTGGAGAGCAGTACTTC
CASSVSHGIGEQYF
>-|TRBJ2-3|TRBD2|TRBV7-6
TGTGCCAGCAGCTTAAGACTAGCGGGGGTTACAGATACGCAGTATTTT
CASSLRLAGVTDTQYF
>-|TRBJ1-1|-|TRBV6-4
TGTGCCAGCAGTGACTCTGGTAAGAACACTGAAGCTTTCTTT
CASSDSGKNTEAFF
>-|TRBJ2-7|-|TRBV11-1
TGTGCCAGCAGCTTAGGGGCAGAACGGGCCTACGAGCAGTACTTC
CASSLGAERAYEQYF
>-|TRBJ1-1|TRBD1|TRBV19
TGTGCCAGTAGTCTCCTCGACAGGGGGCACGGTGAAGCTTTCTTT
CASSLLDRGHGEAFF
>-|TRBJ2-1|-|TRBV3-1/TRBV3-2
TGTGCCAGCAGATTGGGACTGGAGCAGTTCTTC
CASRLGLEQFF
>-|TRBJ1-4|-|TRBV4-2
TGTGCCAGCAGCCAAGATCAGCGGGGGGGGGCTGAAAAACTGTTTTTT
CASSQDQRGGAEKLFF
>-|TRBJ2-3|TRBD1|TRBV11-2
TGTGCCAGCAGCCCTCCCCGGACAGGGGTGGGGGCAGATACGCAGTATTTT
CASSPPRTGVGADTQYF
>medium-sized|TRBJ2-2|-|TRBV7-3
TGTGCCAGCAGCCCGTCTCCGCGGGGTACGAACACCGGGGAGCTGTTTTTT
CASSPSPRGTNTGELFF
>-|TRBJ1-3|-|TRBV4-3
TGCGCCAGCAGCCAAGATCAGCGATACTCTGGAAACACCATATATTTT
CASSQDQRYSGNTIYF
>-|TRBJ2-3|-|TRBV6-5
TGTGCCAGCAGTTACAGCCTACACCTCACAGATACGCAGTATTTT
CASSYSLHLTDTQYF
>-|TRBJ2-1|TRBD2|TRBV6-2/TRBV6-3
TGTGCCAGCAGTTACTCCCCCACGGGGGGGATCTACAATGAGCAGTTCTTC
CASSYSPTGGIYNEQFF
>-|TRBJ1-3|-|TRBV3-1/TRBV3-2
TGTGCCAGCAGCACCCAGGGTTCTGGAAACACCATATATTTT
CASSTQGSGNTIYF
>-|TRBJ1-2|-|TRBV2
TGTGCCAGCAGTGGGACAGCTAACTATGGCTACACCTTC
CASSGTANYGYTF
>-|TRBJ1-1|-|TRBV5-1
TGCGCCAGCAGCTTGGCTTGGGGGAACACTGAAGCTTTCTTT
CASSLAWGNTEAFF
>-|TRBJ1-1|-|TRBV5-1
TGCGCCAGCAGCTCGGATGGGGTGACTGAAGCTTTCTTT
CASSSDGVTEAFF